This entry features one T cell receptor (beta chain) sequence. Antigen unknown. The data originate from a study of blood T cells in healthy people across ages. Whenever a sample was processed, at least 6 million PBMCs were isolated. Total RNA amounts of at least 6 micrograms were extracted per sample. The study's findings and limits: With naive T cell percentage, TCR beta diversity showed a strong correlation.

Combining a sample-barcoded 5' primer with a J-beta primer mix, a second PCR ran for roughly 7 to 12 cycles. TCRdb analysed the 5' RACE reads with MiXCR anew, one entry per CDR3 protein. The sample yields approximately 1,000,000 distinct CDR3 sequences, more than 30% seen once. CDR1 is SGHRS, CDR2 YFSETQ, per germline. The J segment lost 7 bases and the V segment lost 3 bases, leaving 6 bases of the junction unmatched. The CDR3 totals 15 residues. The source material was blood. The chain recombines TRBV5-1 with TRBJ1-4, with 10 nucleotides matching TRBD1. The origin of this receptor is a young man in good health. The CDR3 is CASSSDGTGVEKLFF. CDR3 nucleotide sequence: TGCGCCAGCAGCTCTGACGGGACAGGGGTTGAAAAACTGTTTTTT. The whole variable domain, remainder taken from reference TRBV5-1 and TRBJ1-4, is KAGVTQTPRYLIKTRGQQVTLSCSPISGHRSVSWYQQTPGQGLQFLFEYFSETQRNKGNFPGRFSGRQFSNSRSEMNVSTLELGDSALYLCASSSDGTGVEKLFFGSGTQLSVL.